The next 19 T cell receptor beta chains were all read from a single sample in a study of T cell changes during pregnancy in multiple sclerosis. Profiling relied on immunoSEQ multiplex PCR, and the TCRdb table lists in-frame clones only, not all of them. The repertoire holds more than 65,000 clones, with 75% to 95% as singletons. Here the sequenced sample was peripheral blood, taken in the first trimester of pregnancy. Receptor source: a female donor with multiple sclerosis, enrolled in a pregnancy study.

J is TRBJ1-1 and V is TRBV6-1, with D perhaps matching TRBD1 (6 bases). The CDR3 length is 15 residues. The V gene lost 1 base and the J gene lost 4 bases, with 13 bases spanning the gap. Germline values: CDR1 MNHNS, CDR2 SASEGT. CDR3 sequence: CASSEVGRGSTEAFF. CDR3 nucleotides: TGTGCCAGCAGTGAAGTGGGGAGGGGGAGCACTGAAGCTTTCTTT.

CDR3 loop: CSARGQGPIYF. DNA for the CDR3: TGCAGTGCTAGGGGACAGGGGCCCATATATTTT. The chain uses TRBV20-1 and TRBJ1-3; 10 nucleotides agree with TRBD1. The CDR3 length is 11 residues. Germline CDR1 and CDR2: DFQATT and SNEGSKA (reference sequence). J gave up 11 bases and V 3 bases, and 1 base lay outside the gene matches.

The chain is built from TRBV20-1 and TRBJ2-4; the D is unclear. The CDR3 consists of 11 residues. With 0 bases removed from V and 6 bases from J, the gap between germline ends came to 3 bases. From germline, CDR1 is DFQATT and CDR2 SNEGSKA (reference sequence). The CDR3 loop is CSARDLNIQYF. CDR3 nucleotides: TGCAGTGCTAGAGACTTAAACATTCAGTACTTC.

The J gene is TRBJ2-3, the V gene TRBV25-1; D perhaps matches TRBD2 (6 bases). V gave up 0 bases and J gave up 0 bases, with 10 bases separating them. Germline V gene data show CDR1 as MGHDK and CDR2 as SYGVNS. CDR3 length: 16 residues. The CDR3 spells CASSEYPRGSTDTQYF. The CDR3 DNA follows: TGTGCCAGCAGTGAATACCCACGGGGGAGCACAGATACGCAGTATTTT.

This clone was seen once. The V and J genes are TRBV5-4 and TRBJ2-5; 8 bases are a match to TRBD1. CDR1 is SGHNT, CDR2 YYREEE, per germline (reference sequence). This CDR3 is built from 14 residues. Trimming took 3 bases from V and 4 from J; bases not matched to a gene: 5. CDR3 in DNA: TGTGCCAGCAGCTCACCAGGGGGCGGAGAGACCCAGTACTTC. This translates into CASSSPGGGETQYF.

This rearrangement joins TRBV7-8 to TRBJ1-2, with D uncertain. Germline assignment: CDR1 SGHVS and CDR2 FQNEAQ. Trimming removed 1 base at V and 3 bases at J, with 9 bases between. This CDR3 region has 14 residues. The CDR3 DNA follows: TGTGCCAGCAGCTTAGTGGCTACAGACTATGGCTACACCTTC. Its protein is CASSLVATDYGYTF.

The V gene is TRBV9, the J gene TRBJ2-5, with TRBD2 matching over 8 bases. The germline V gene has CDR1 SGDLS and CDR2 YYNGEE. The length of the CDR3 is 16 residues. The V and J ends lost 3 bases and 5 bases, in that order; junction bases with no gene match: 12. Written as DNA, the CDR3 is TGTGCCAGCAGCGCCACAGGAGCGGGGGCGGGGGAGACCCAGTACTTC. Translated, it gives CASSATGAGAGETQYF.

The V and J genes are TRBV7-3 and TRBJ2-3, with D possibly matching TRBD2 (6 bases). Germline-derived CDR1 and CDR2 are SGHTA and FQGTGA. V lost 0 bases to trimming and J lost 5 bases, with 6 bases between them. There are 13 residues in the CDR3. The CDR3 DNA is TGTGCCAGCAGCTTAACGGGGGGAGATACGCAGTATTTT. This encodes CASSLTGGDTQYF.

This rearrangement joins TRBV28 to TRBJ1-4, with 7 bases lining up with TRBD1. Germline lookup yields CDR1 MDHEN and CDR2 SYDVKM. V shed 10 bases, J shed 6 bases, and the junction held 8 bases outside the gene matches. This CDR3 contains 13 residues. CDR3 protein: CATGRQGYEKLFF. CDR3 DNA sequence: TGTGCCACAGGTCGACAGGGTTATGAAAAACTGTTTTTT.

This clone has more than one count but fewer than ten. The chain recombines TRBV30 with TRBJ1-1; perhaps TRBD1 as D (5 bases). The CDR3 contains 11 residues. CDR1 is GTSNPN and CDR2 is SVGIG in the germline V gene (reference sequence). V was shortened by 4 bases and J by 3 bases, with 6 bases between the two germline ends. The CDR3 nucleotides are TGTGCCTGGAAAGGGGACACTGAAGCTTTCTTT. Translation: CAWKGDTEAFF.

V and J are TRBV5-1 and TRBJ2-3; D gene uncertain. V was cut by 2 bases and J by 2 bases, with 6 bases left in between. CDR3 length equals 13 residues. CDR1 is SGHRS and CDR2 is YFSETQ in the germline V gene. CDR3 sequence reads: CASSFRVTDTQYF. CDR3 DNA: TGCGCCAGCAGCTTTCGTGTCACAGATACGCAGTATTTT.

This clone was recorded only once. The genes are TRBV19 and TRBJ1-4, with 7 bases lining up with TRBD1. After removal of 3 bases from V and 6 bases from J, the junction contained 7 bases not matched to a gene. CDR3 length: 15 amino acids. Per the germline V gene, CDR1 is LNHDA and CDR2 is SQIVND (reference sequence). CDR3 residues: CASSIRSGGDEKLFF. The CDR3 nucleotides are TGTGCCAGTAGTATTAGGTCAGGGGGAGATGAAAAACTGTTTTTT.

The gene calls are TRBV5-1 and TRBJ2-2; perhaps TRBD2 as D (5 bases). This CDR3 contains 15 residues. The V end was cut by 5 bases, the J end by 1 base, with 12 bases between. CDR1 and CDR2 (germline): SGHRS, YFSETQ. The CDR3 spells CASSQAAGNTGELFF. Written as DNA, the CDR3 is TGCGCCAGCAGTCAAGCTGCGGGGAACACCGGGGAGCTGTTTTTT. Drawing the rest from reference TRBV5-1 and TRBJ2-2, the complete variable domain is KAGVTQTPRYLIKTRGQQVTLSCSPISGHRSVSWYQQTPGQGLQFLFEYFSETQRNKGNFPGRFSGRQFSNSRSEMNVSTLELGDSALYLCASSQAAGNTGELFFGEGSRLTVL.

This clone was recorded only once. The chain is built from TRBV27 and TRBJ2-5; TRBD2 matches at 10 bases. The CDR3 has 13 amino acids. Germline V lookup: CDR1 MNHEY, CDR2 SMNVEV (reference sequence). J lost 5 bases, V lost 5 bases, and 2 bases had no gene match. CDR3 loop: CASSQREGETQYF. In nucleotides, the CDR3 is TGTGCCAGCAGTCAGCGGGAGGGGGAGACCCAGTACTTC.

The chain joins TRBV7-9 to TRBJ2-3, with 8 bases that match TRBD2. The CDR3 contains 16 residues. With 5 bases clipped from V and 6 bases from J, the junction kept 13 bases outside the gene matches. Germline V CDR1 and CDR2: SEHNR, FQNEAQ (reference sequence). The chain's CDR3 is CASSPSGGVSGDTQYF. The CDR3 DNA follows: TGTGCCAGCAGCCCCTCCGGGGGGGTTTCAGGGGATACGCAGTATTTT.

The chain recombines TRBV25-1 with TRBJ1-6; TRBD1 matches 8 bases. The CDR3 has 14 amino acids. Germline V gene sequence: CDR1 MGHDK, CDR2 SYGVNS. The V gene end was trimmed by 3 bases and the J gene end by 11 bases; junction bases not matched to a gene: 6. The CDR3 sequence is CASSDAGGAAPLHF. The CDR3 bases are TGTGCCAGCAGTGATGCAGGGGGCGCAGCACCCCTCCACTTT.

The chain couples TRBV18 to TRBJ2-3; D not resolved. The ends were cut back, 1 base at V and 2 bases at J, with 7 bases in the middle. Germline values: CDR1 KGHSH, CDR2 LQKENI. The CDR3 covers 14 residues. CDR3 loop: CASSPQLDTDTQYF. The CDR3 nucleotides are TGTGCCAGCTCACCACAACTCGACACAGATACGCAGTATTTT. The entire variable domain, with the rest obtained from reference TRBV18 and TRBJ2-3, is as follows: NAGVMQNPRHLVRRRGQEARLRCSPMKGHSHVYWYRQLPEEGLKFMVYLQKENIIDESGMPKERFSAEFPKEGPSILRIQQVVRGDSAAYFCASSPQLDTDTQYFGPGTRLTVL.

The rearrangement uses TRBV4-2 and TRBJ1-2; no clear D. The CDR3 totals 13 residues. Trimming stripped 1 base from V and 8 bases from J, with 11 bases between. CDR1 is LGHNA and CDR2 is YNFKEQ in the germline V gene. CDR3 in DNA: TGTGCCAGCAGCCAAGTCGTTCCTGGCGGCTACACCTTC. The encoded protein is CASSQVVPGGYTF.

The chain carries TRBV30 and TRBJ1-1; no reliable D call. This CDR3 has 13 residues. Germline-derived CDR1 and CDR2 are GTSNPN and SVGIG (reference sequence). V lost 0 bases and J lost 5, with 10 bases in between. The CDR3 loop is CAWSVRLETEAFF. The DNA of the CDR3 is TGTGCCTGGAGTGTAAGATTAGAGACTGAAGCTTTCTTT.